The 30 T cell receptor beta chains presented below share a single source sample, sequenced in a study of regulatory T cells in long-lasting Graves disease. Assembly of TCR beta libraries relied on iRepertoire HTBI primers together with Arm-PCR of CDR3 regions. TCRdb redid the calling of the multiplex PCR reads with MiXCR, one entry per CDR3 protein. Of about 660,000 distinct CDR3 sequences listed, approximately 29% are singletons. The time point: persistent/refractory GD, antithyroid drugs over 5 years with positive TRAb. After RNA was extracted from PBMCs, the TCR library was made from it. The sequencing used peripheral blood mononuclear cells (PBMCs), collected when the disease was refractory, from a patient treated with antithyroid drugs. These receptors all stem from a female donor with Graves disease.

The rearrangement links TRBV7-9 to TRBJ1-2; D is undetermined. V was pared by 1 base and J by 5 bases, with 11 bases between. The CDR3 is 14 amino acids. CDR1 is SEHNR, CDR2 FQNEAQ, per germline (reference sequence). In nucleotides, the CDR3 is TGTGCCAGCAGCTTAGAGGCAGGACCGTATGGCTACACCTTC. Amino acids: CASSLEAGPYGYTF. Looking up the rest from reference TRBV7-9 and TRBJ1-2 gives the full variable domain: DTGVSQNPRHKITKRGQNVTFRCDPISEHNRLYWYRQTLGQGPEFLTYFQNEAQLEKSRLLSDRFSAERPKGSFSTLEIQRTEQGDSAMYLCASSLEAGPYGYTFGSGTRLTVV.

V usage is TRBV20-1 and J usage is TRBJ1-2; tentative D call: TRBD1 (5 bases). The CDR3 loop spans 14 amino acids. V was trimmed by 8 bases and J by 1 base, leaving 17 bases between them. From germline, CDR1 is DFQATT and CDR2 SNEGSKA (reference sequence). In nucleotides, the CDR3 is TGCAGTTCCCCAAGGCAGGGTCTTAACTATGGCTACACCTTC. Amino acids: CSSPRQGLNYGYTF.

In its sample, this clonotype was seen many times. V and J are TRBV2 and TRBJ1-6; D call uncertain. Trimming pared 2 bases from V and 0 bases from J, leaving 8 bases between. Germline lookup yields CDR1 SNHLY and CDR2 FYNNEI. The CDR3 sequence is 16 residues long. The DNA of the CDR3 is TGTGCCAGCAGTGAAAGTGGTAGCTCCTATAATTCACCCCTCCACTTT. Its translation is CASSESGSSYNSPLHF.

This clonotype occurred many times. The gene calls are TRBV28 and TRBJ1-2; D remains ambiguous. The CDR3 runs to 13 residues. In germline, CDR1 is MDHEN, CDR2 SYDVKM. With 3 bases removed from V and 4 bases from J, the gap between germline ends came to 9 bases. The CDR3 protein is CASSLPLTYGYTF. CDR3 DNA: TGTGCCAGCAGTTTGCCCCTGACCTATGGCTACACCTTC.

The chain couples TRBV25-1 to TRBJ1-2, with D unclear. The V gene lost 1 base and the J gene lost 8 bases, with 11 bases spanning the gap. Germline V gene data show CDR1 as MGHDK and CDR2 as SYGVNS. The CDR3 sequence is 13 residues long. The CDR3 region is CASSESSFQGYTF. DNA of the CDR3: TGTGCCAGCAGTGAATCCTCATTTCAGGGCTACACCTTC.

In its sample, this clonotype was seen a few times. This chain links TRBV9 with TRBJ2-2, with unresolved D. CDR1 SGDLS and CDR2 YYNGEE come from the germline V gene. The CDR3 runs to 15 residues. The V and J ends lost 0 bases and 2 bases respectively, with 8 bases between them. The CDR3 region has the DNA TGTGCCAGCAGCGTAGTAGCTCAAAACACCGGGGAGCTGTTTTTT. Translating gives CASSVVAQNTGELFF.

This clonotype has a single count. The chain's CDR3 is CASSFLSRQHTDTQYF. CDR3 DNA sequence: TGTGCCAGCAGCTTCTTAAGCCGACAGCACACAGATACGCAGTATTTT. The chain uses TRBV11-2 and TRBJ2-3; possibly TRBD1 for D (5 bases). With 3 bases removed from V and 2 bases from J, the gap between germline ends came to 15 bases. Looked up from germline, CDR1 is SGHAT and CDR2 is FQNNGV. The CDR3 loop spans 16 amino acids. The full variable domain, its missing parts supplied by reference TRBV11-2 and TRBJ2-3, is EAGVAQSPRYKIIEKRQSVAFWCNPISGHATLYWYQQILGQGPKLLIQFQNNGVVDDSQLPKDRFSAERLKGVDSTLKIQPAKLEDSAVYLCASSFLSRQHTDTQYFGPGTRLTVL.

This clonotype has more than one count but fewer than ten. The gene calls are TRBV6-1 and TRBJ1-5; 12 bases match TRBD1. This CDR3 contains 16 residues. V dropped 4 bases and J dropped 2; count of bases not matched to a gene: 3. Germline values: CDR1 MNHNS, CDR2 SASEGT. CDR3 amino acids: CASSGGTGGGNQPQHF. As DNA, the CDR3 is TGTGCCAGCAGTGGGGGGACAGGGGGCGGCAATCAGCCCCAGCATTTT.

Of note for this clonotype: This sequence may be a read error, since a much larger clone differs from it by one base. CDR3 DNA sequence: TGTGCCAGCAGCTTACTAAACGAGCAGTACTTC. Residues: CASSLLNEQYF. V and J are TRBV7-2 and TRBJ2-7; D is uncertain. Trimming took off 2 bases at V and 5 bases at J, with 4 bases between the two ends. The CDR3 runs 11 residues. Germline CDR1 SGHTA, CDR2 FQGNSA. Full variable domain (rest looked up from reference TRBV7-2 and TRBJ2-7): GAGVSQSPSNKVTEKGKDVELRCDPISGHTALYWYRQSLGQGLEFLIYFQGNSAPDKSGLPSDRFSAERTGGSVSTLTIQRTQQEDSAVYLCASSLLNEQYFGPGTRLTVT.

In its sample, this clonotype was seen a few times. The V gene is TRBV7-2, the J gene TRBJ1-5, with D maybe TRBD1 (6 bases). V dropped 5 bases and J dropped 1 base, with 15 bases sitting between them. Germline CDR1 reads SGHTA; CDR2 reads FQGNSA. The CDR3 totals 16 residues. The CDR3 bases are TGTGCCAGCAGCCCCCGATTCGACAGGAGCAATCAGCCCCAGCATTTT. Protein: CASSPRFDRSNQPQHF.

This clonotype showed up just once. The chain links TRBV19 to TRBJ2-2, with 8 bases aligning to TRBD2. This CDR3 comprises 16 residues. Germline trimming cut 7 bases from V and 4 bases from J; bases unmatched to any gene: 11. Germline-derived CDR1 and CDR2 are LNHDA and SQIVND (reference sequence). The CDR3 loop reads CASKGPSSGFTGELFF. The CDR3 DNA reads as TGTGCCAGTAAAGGGCCCTCTAGCGGGTTCACCGGGGAGCTGTTTTTT.

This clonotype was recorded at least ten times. The CDR3 coding sequence is TGTGCCAGCAGGGACGGACAGAGAAGGTACGAGCAGTACTTC. Translating gives CASRDGQRRYEQYF. The genes are TRBV27 and TRBJ2-7; D perhaps matches TRBD1 (6 bases). Germline loops: CDR1 MNHEY, CDR2 SMNVEV (reference sequence). V gave up 6 bases and J gave up 4 bases, with 16 bases separating them. The CDR3 has 14 amino acids.

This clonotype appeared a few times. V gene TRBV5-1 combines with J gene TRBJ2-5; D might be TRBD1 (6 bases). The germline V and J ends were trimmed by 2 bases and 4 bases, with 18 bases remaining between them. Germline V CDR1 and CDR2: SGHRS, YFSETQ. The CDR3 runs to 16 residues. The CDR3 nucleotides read TGCGCCAGCAGCTTCCACGCAGGGGAGTTAGGAGAGACCCAGTACTTC. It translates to CASSFHAGELGETQYF.

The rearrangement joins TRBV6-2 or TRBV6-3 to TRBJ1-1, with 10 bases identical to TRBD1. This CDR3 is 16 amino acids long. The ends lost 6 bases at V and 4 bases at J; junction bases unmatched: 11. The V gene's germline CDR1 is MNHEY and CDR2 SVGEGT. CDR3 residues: CASRNRDRGKSTEAFF. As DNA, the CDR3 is TGTGCCAGCAGAAACCGGGACAGGGGCAAAAGCACTGAAGCTTTCTTT.

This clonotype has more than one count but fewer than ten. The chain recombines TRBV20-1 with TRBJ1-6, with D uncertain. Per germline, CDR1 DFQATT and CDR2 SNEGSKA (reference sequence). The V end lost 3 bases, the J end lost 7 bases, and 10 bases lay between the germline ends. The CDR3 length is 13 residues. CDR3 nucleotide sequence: TGCAGTGCTAGGTCATTTGGAAATTCACCCCTCCACTTT. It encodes CSARSFGNSPLHF.

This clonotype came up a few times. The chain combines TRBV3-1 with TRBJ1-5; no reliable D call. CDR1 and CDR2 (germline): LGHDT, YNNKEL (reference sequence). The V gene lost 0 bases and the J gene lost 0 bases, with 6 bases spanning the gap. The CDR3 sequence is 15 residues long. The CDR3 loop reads CASSQDSLSNQPQHF. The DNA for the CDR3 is TGTGCCAGCAGCCAAGATTCCCTTAGCAATCAGCCCCAGCATTTT.

CDR3 residues: CASSRDRANQPQHF. The CDR3 nucleotides read TGTGCCAGCAGCCGGGACAGGGCCAATCAGCCCCAGCATTTT. The chain is built from TRBV7-9 and TRBJ1-5; 9 bases agree with TRBD1. With V trimmed by 5 bases and J by 3 bases, 2 bases remained unmatched. Germline loops: CDR1 SEHNR, CDR2 FQNEAQ (reference sequence). There are 14 residues in the CDR3.

In DNA, the CDR3 is TGTGCCAGCAGTTCGACTAGCGGGACGCGAAACATTCAGTACTTC. Encoded protein: CASSSTSGTRNIQYF. The chain has TRBV27 and TRBJ2-4; 11 bases fit TRBD2. J gave up 6 bases and V 4 bases, and 5 bases lay outside the gene matches. Germline V gene data show CDR1 as MNHEY and CDR2 as SMNVEV (reference sequence). The CDR3 has 15 residues.

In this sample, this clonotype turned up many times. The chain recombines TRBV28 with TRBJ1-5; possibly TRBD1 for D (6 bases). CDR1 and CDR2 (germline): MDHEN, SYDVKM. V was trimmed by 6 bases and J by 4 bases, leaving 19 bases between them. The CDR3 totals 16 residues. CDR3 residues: CASRGVFEDSNQPQHF. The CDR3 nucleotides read TGTGCCAGCAGGGGGGTATTCGAGGACAGTAATCAGCCCCAGCATTTT.

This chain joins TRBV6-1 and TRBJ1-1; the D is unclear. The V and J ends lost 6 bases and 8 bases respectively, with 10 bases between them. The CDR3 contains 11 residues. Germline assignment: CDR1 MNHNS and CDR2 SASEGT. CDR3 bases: TGTGCCAGCAGCAACGGGCAGGAAGCTTTCTTT. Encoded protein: CASSNGQEAFF.

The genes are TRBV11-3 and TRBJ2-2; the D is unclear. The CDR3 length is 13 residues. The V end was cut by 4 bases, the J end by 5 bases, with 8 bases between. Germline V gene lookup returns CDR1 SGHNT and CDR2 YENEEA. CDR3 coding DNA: TGTGCCAGCAGCTACAGACAAACCGGGGAGCTGTTTTTT. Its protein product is CASSYRQTGELFF.

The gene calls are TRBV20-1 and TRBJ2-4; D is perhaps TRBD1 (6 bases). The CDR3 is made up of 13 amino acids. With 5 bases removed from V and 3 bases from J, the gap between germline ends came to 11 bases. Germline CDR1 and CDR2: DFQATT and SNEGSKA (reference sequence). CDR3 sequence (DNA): TGCAGTGCTCTACAGGGTAGCAAAAACATTCAGTACTTC. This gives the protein CSALQGSKNIQYF.

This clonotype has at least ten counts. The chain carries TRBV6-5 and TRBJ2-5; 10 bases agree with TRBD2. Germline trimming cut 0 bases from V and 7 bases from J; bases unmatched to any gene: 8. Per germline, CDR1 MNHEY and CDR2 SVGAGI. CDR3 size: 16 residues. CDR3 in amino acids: CASSYSKREGPRTQYF. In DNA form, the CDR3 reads TGTGCCAGCAGTTACTCGAAGCGGGAGGGCCCTCGGACCCAGTACTTC.

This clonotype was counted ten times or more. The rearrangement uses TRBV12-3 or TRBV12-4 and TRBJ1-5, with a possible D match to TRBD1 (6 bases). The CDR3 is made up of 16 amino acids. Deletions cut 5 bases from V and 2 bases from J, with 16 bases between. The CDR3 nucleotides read TGTGCCAGCAGTCCTACAGGGAGTAGGGGCAATCAGCCCCAGCATTTT. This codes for CASSPTGSRGNQPQHF.

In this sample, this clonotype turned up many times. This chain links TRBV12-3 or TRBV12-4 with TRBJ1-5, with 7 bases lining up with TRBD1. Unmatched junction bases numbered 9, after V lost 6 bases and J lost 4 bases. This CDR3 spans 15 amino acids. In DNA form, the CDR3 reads TGTGCCAGCAGCCCCAGTACAGGGGTGAATCAGCCCCAGCATTTT. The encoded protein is CASSPSTGVNQPQHF.

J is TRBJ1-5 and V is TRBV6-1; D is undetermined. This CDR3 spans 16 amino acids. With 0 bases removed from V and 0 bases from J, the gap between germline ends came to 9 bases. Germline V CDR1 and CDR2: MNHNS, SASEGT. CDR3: CASSEARRISNQPQHF. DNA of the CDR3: TGTGCCAGCAGTGAAGCGCGGAGGATTAGCAATCAGCCCCAGCATTTT.

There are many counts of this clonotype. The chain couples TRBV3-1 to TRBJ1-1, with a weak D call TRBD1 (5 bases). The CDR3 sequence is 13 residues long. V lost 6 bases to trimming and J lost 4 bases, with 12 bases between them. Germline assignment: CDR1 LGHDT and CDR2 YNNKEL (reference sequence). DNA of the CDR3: TGTGCCAGCAGTGGGGGAGGAATCACTGAAGCTTTCTTT. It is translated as CASSGGGITEAFF.

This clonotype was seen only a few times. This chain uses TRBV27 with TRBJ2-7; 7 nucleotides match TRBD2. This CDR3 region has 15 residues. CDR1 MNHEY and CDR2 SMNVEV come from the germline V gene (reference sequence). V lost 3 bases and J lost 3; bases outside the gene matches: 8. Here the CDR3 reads CASSFLGEGNYEQYF. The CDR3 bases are TGTGCCAGCAGTTTCCTCGGGGAGGGGAACTACGAGCAGTACTTC.

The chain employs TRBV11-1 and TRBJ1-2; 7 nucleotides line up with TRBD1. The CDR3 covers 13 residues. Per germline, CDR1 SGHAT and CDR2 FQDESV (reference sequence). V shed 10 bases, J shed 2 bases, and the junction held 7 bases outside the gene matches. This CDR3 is CAIGKTGNYGYTF. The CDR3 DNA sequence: TGTGCCATCGGAAAGACAGGGAACTATGGCTACACCTTC.

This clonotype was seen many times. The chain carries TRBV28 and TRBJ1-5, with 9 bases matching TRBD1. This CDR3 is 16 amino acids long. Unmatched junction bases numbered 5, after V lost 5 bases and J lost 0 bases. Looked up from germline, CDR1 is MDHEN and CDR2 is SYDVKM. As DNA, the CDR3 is TGTGCCAGCAGTGCAGGACAGGGGCATAGCAATCAGCCCCAGCATTTT. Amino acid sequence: CASSAGQGHSNQPQHF.